What follows is one T cell receptor beta chain and its context. Its specific antigen is unknown. No qualities accompany the bases; no much larger clone lies one base away. Preparation of the library involved the immunoSEQ multiplex PCR assay. For the multiplex PCR, a mixture combining 60 forward primers for TCR Vbeta segments and 13 reverse primers for TCR Jbeta segments was used. Amplification of the CDR3 region of rearranged TCR beta genes was performed with a multiplex PCR assay on genomic DNA. The amplified TCR beta libraries were sequenced on the Illumina HiSeq System as 87-base-pair reads. Processing in the source paper ran as follows. A later analysis tallied 75 million to 95 million unique TCR beta chains across the approximately 670 repertoires, and about 12 million of those chains were shared by two or more donors. Raw reads were error-corrected and collapsed into unique sequences with a nearest-neighbor algorithm that merged closely related sequences to remove PCR and sequencing errors. To assign V, D and J gene segments, CDR3 sequences were aligned to IMGT reference sequences. For a sequence to be retained, a match of at least six nucleotides to both a V gene segment and a J gene segment was required. A rearrangement counted as productive if the CDR3 had no stop codons and remained in frame with V and J, and every other rearrangement counted as non-productive. CDR3 was defined by IMGT convention, running from the second conserved V-encoded cysteine to the conserved J-encoded phenylalanine. Sequences without an unambiguous match to a single V gene segment were excluded from the earlier analysis of about 600 of the donors. An earlier analysis of just under 600 of the donors called V segments functional above 56.7% productive rearrangements and segregating when the between-donor standard deviation exceeded 5%. To diagnose cytomegalovirus status from the catalog of TCR beta chain sequences, a statistical classification framework was built. In a later analysis, V and J genes were assigned by comparing TCR nucleotide sequences against IMGT/GENE-DB human TR gene sequences. Using the TCRdist pipeline, a later analysis assigned CDR3 sequences along with most-parsimonious VDJ recombination scenarios. A later analysis defined each TCR beta chain by its CDR3 amino acid sequence plus V-gene family, and excluded reads lacking a unique V-gene family. A later analysis removed 592 highly shared, low-generation-probability nucleotide sequences to deal with suspected cross-contamination and a sequencing artifact. A later analysis calculated a clonal expansion index for each public chain from normalized within-repertoire ranks of inferred template counts. In a later analysis, generation probabilities were computed using a VDJ recombination model fitted to out-of-frame rearrangements, and the results were checked against IGoR. In a later analysis, hypergeometric tests were used to score TCR-TCR, TCR-HLA and TCR-CMV co-occurrence, with a repertoire-size bias correction applied to TCR pairs. To estimate false discovery rates, a later analysis permuted the HLA or CMV assignments 20 times. In a later analysis, co-occurring TCRs were grouped using DBSCAN, with TCRdist sequence similarity added in when clustering inside HLA-allele-positive subsets. Repertoires with fewer than 30,000 or more than 120,000 public chains were left out of co-occurrence clustering, as were four to six repertoires with anomalous nucleotide sharing. TCRdb holds this immuneACCESS table with in-frame rearrangements only. Some clones are missing; in checked studies, unresolved V genes explain under half, and the rest has no known cause. V and J calls and clone size are those listed in that table; D and trimming were worked out from the DNA. Here the sample has 65,000 to 70,000 clones; about 70% occur a single time. Roughly 11% of the sample is in the top ten clones.

This specimen belongs to a study of cytomegalovirus exposure and HLA in healthy donors (dated by TCRdb to between 2016 and 2019). About the investigation overall: In an earlier analysis of several hundred of the donors, about 260 Gb of sequence data and roughly 100 million unique TCR beta sequences from approximately 180 million T cells were reported. To study patterns of TCR occurrence, a later analysis re-analyzed previously published TCR beta repertoires from around 660 donors and added high-resolution HLA genotyping. An early release covering roughly 600 HLA-typed donors comprised around 300 gigabases of sequencing data and some 79 million unique TCR sequences. In the later analysis, no new phenotypic data were used to find candidate immune exposures; instead, reliance was placed on TCR beta sequences and their occurrence across donors. Across some 400 genotyped donors of the cohort, an average of about 240,000 unique TCR beta nucleotide sequences per donor were sequenced, and around 19% of those sequences were non-productive. In a later genetic analysis, genome-wide SNP genotypes for about three fifths of the roughly 670 donors were used, and that subset was treated as a discovery cohort. A few DR-DQ haplotypes were treated as single units for association and clustering because of strong linkage in the cohort. Class I and class II HLA loci were covered by the typing at four-digit resolution. The study used immunosequencing to profile the T cell repertoires of 666 subjects and linked those repertoires to cytomegalovirus serostatus. The number of donors typed differed by locus, with 629-630 for A, B, C, DRB1 and DQB1, about 500 for DQA1, some 570 for DPA1, and some 470 for DPB1. Every repertoire in the discovery cohort had been generated on one and the same sequencing platform. Donor age, sex, ethnicity and CMV serostatus were compiled alongside the repertoire data. The study combined high-throughput TCR immunosequencing, statistical association of individual TCRs with disease status, and machine learning to predict cytomegalovirus infection status. The study aimed to test whether cataloging public T cell receptors could reveal signatures of past pathogen exposure. Besides the first cohort of 666 subjects, a separate validation cohort made up of over 95 different subjects was used. Of the 300 to 500 genotyped donors, roughly 80% were placed in the genetic ancestry cluster associated with self-reported Caucasian donors. An earlier analysis of fewer than 750 of the donors used high-throughput TCR beta sequencing to judge whether each TCR beta V gene segment behaved as functional or pseudogenic. General findings and caveats noted by the study authors: A later analysis found that most CMV-associated TCR beta chains appeared HLA-restricted, with HLA associations seemingly driven largely by CMV exposure. Specific HLA alleles were associated with over 15,000 TCR beta sequences at a false discovery rate of 0.05 in a later analysis. Roughly uniform sequencing depth across donors was assumed in presence/absence analyses, although this assumption may not hold. In the study, approximately 150 TCR beta chains were listed as associated with cytomegalovirus. The 87-base-pair reads could not distinguish some IMGT-functional V segments, including TRBV6-2 and TRBV6-3, so those segments were excluded. Linkage disequilibrium might explain the correlated functional status among segregating V segments, but an unknown experimental factor could not be excluded. A later analysis reported that several top co-occurrence clusters appeared linked to parvovirus B19, influenza, CMV and Epstein-Barr virus. According to the authors, the approach could potentially be generalized to other disease states and immunological phenotypes. In this cohort, only TCR beta chains were sequenced, and detectable features were limited by the absence of alpha or paired-chain data. Most TCR sequences were seen in very few donors, while some public TCRs were found in many individuals. Compared with equally common non-associated chains, HLA-associated TCR beta chains in a later analysis were more clonally expanded and had lower generation probabilities. The classifier was reported to diagnose cytomegalovirus status with high specificity and sensitivity in both the original and validation cohorts. In vitro tests confirmed that three of the cytomegalovirus-associated TCR beta chains recognize cytomegalovirus antigens. A further reported finding was that TCR beta sequences accurately predicted the HLA-A and HLA-B alleles for most subjects in the first cohort. When HLA alleles, especially DR and DQ, strongly co-occurred, TCR associations were difficult to assign to individual alleles. V-gene and J-gene trimming of TCR beta chains was associated with a missense DCLRE1C variant in a later genetic analysis, and the association was replicated in an independent cohort. HLA typing was unavailable for some donors at each locus, so association tests used only the typed subset. CMV serostatus was the only immune exposure information available for the cohort. Around 16 rarely observed V segments, including chromosome 9 orphons, were excluded from the earlier analysis of approximately 500 of the donors because counts were too low. A cluster of highly shared sequence variants was judged likely to represent a technical artifact of the sequencing pipeline. Compared with the approximately 710-donor mean, donors in an Asian-associated ancestry cluster had fewer N-insertions in productive TCRs, according to a later genetic analysis. In an earlier analysis of roughly 560 of the donors, most TCR beta V segments were observed in productive rearrangements about 90% or about 30% of the time, broadly matching IMGT annotations. According to a later analysis, TCR association rates differed among HLA loci, with DRB1 alleles showing the most associated TCRs and HLA-C alleles showing the fewest.

The cohort comprised hundreds of healthy bone marrow donors. At the time of sampling, all cohort members were nominally healthy, though unrecorded immune exposures were likely present. The donor tested CMV seronegative and was one of the 352 seronegative cohort members. A peripheral blood sample was provided by each donor, and peripheral blood mononuclear cells were used for TCR beta sequencing. The Qiagen DNeasy Blood Extraction Kit was used to extract genomic DNA from the blood cell samples. Based on the germline V gene, the CDR1 and CDR2 sequences are SGHTA and FQGTGA. Trimming accounts for 5 bases at V and 5 bases at J, while the number of junction bases matched to no gene is 7. The CDR3 goes from the cysteine to the phenylalanine over 15 residues. The kept DNA is CDR3 alone, 45 bases in frame from the first base.

The sequence is built from TRBV7-3 and TRBJ2-1, with TRBD1 identical over 9 junction bases. This TCR was sampled from a woman between 25 and 40 years old in good health and CMV-seronegative. Sample: PBMCs. The DNA reads as follows: TGTGCCAGCAGCCCAGGCGGGGACAGGGACAATGAGCAGTTCTTC. Translation gives CASSPGGDRDNEQFF.